This entry lists 22 T cell receptor beta chains sequenced from one sample in a study of cytomegalovirus exposure and HLA in healthy donors. In the PCR, 60 Vbeta and 13 Jbeta primers were used. Here immunoSEQ multiplex PCR was the method, and the copy in TCRdb shows in-frame clones only, minus some. The table includes roughly 200,000 clones, approximately 86% detected once. The material sequenced was PBMCs. The source of these receptors is a woman aged 25 to 39 in good health and CMV-seronegative.

The V gene is TRBV25-1, the J gene TRBJ2-7; D is uncertain. CDR3 length equals 11 residues. CDR1 MGHDK and CDR2 SYGVNS come from the germline V gene. The V end was cut by 6 bases, the J end by 7 bases, with 10 bases between. CDR3 in amino acids: CASSEDLEQYF. The DNA for the CDR3 is TGTGCCAGCAGCGAGGATCTGGAGCAGTACTTC.

This rearrangement joins TRBV6-5 to TRBJ1-1; 9 bases match TRBD1. CDR3 length: 14 residues. Germline CDR1 and CDR2: MNHEY and SVGAGI. Trimming cost V 6 bases and J 1 base; bases outside gene matches: 3. The CDR3 coding sequence is TGTGCCAGCAGGAGACAGGGGGGGAACACTGAAGCTTTCTTT. Encoded protein: CASRRQGGNTEAFF.

In its sample, this clone was seen once. V and J are TRBV9 and TRBJ1-6, with D maybe TRBD1 (5 bases). This CDR3 contains 14 residues. Germline V gene data show CDR1 as SGDLS and CDR2 as YYNGEE. V dropped 0 bases and J dropped 6 bases, with 7 bases sitting between them. The chain's CDR3 is CASSVAGINSPLHF. The CDR3 nucleotides are TGTGCCAGCAGCGTAGCAGGGATTAATTCACCCCTCCACTTT.

This clone was seen a few times. This chain uses TRBV6-1 with TRBJ2-1, with a tentative D call TRBD2 (6 bases). The CDR3 sequence is 14 residues long. Germline assignment: CDR1 MNHNS and CDR2 SASEGT. The V and J ends lost 8 bases and 7 bases respectively, with 18 bases between them. Here the CDR3 DNA reads TGTGCCAGCGAATTGACTAGTTTAGAAAATGAGCAGTTCTTC. It yields the protein CASELTSLENEQFF.

V usage is TRBV2 and J usage is TRBJ2-2, with D possibly matching TRBD2 (6 bases). The CDR3 spans 17 residues. The V gene's germline CDR1 is SNHLY and CDR2 FYNNEI. Trimming pared 8 bases from V and 1 base from J, leaving 20 bases between. CDR3 sequence reads: CASAGRTFGGNTGELFF. CDR3 sequence (DNA): TGTGCCAGCGCCGGGAGAACATTCGGAGGGAACACCGGGGAGCTGTTTTTT.

V is TRBV9 and J is TRBJ2-5; D is perhaps TRBD1 (5 bases). The CDR3 runs 14 residues. Germline-derived CDR1 and CDR2 are SGDLS and YYNGEE. V was trimmed by 3 bases and J by 5 bases, leaving 14 bases between them. CDR3 nucleotides: TGTGCCAGCAGCGCCACAGGTTCTGGGGAGACCCAGTACTTC. As protein: CASSATGSGETQYF.

The chain has TRBV11-2 and TRBJ2-2; the match to TRBD2 covers 8 bases. With 6 bases clipped from V and 6 bases from J, the junction kept 6 bases outside the gene matches. This CDR3 contains 14 residues. CDR1 SGHAT and CDR2 FQNNGV come from the germline V gene. The CDR3 nucleotides read TGTGCCAGCAGTTGGGCAGCGGGAGCCGGGGAGCTGTTTTTT. Translating gives CASSWAAGAGELFF.

The CDR3 here is CASSAGGWRDTGELFF. The CDR3 coding sequence is TGTGCCAGTAGTGCCGGAGGGTGGCGAGACACCGGGGAGCTGTTTTTT. The genes are TRBV19 and TRBJ2-2; tentative D call: TRBD2 (6 bases). This CDR3 contains 16 residues. Trimming stripped 5 bases from V and 3 bases from J, with 16 bases between. Germline V gene lookup returns CDR1 LNHDA and CDR2 SQIVND (reference sequence).

This clone was found a few times. V and J are TRBV5-1 and TRBJ2-7; D is unclear. Trimming shortened V by 3 bases and J by 3 bases, and 10 bases separated the two germline ends. The CDR3 is 13 amino acids. Germline loops: CDR1 SGHRS, CDR2 YFSETQ. CDR3: CASSSEPYYEQYF. The CDR3 coding sequence is TGCGCCAGCAGCTCTGAACCCTACTACGAGCAGTACTTC.

This chain links TRBV7-9 with TRBJ2-1; TRBD2 matches 7 bases. V lost 0 bases and J lost 4; bases outside the gene matches: 12. The CDR3 runs to 18 residues. From germline, CDR1 is SEHNR and CDR2 FQNEAQ (reference sequence). The CDR3 here is CASSLASKRGPLYNEQFF. For the CDR3, the DNA is TGTGCCAGCAGCTTAGCCTCTAAGCGGGGCCCCTTATACAATGAGCAGTTCTTC.

This chain connects TRBV5-1 to TRBJ2-7; 15 bases are shared with TRBD2. The CDR3 loop spans 15 amino acids. Germline CDR1 and CDR2: SGHRS and YFSETQ. V gave up 4 bases and J gave up 3 bases; unmatched junction bases: 2. CDR3 nucleotide sequence: TGCGCCAGCAGCGAGGGACTAGCGGGGGGCTACGAGCAGTACTTC. Its protein is CASSEGLAGGYEQYF.

The V gene is TRBV7-3, the J gene TRBJ2-5, with 9 bases aligning to TRBD1. Per germline, CDR1 SGHTA and CDR2 FQGTGA. The CDR3 extends over 13 amino acids. Trimming at V came to 5 bases and at J to 4 bases, leaving 2 bases not matched to a gene. The CDR3 region is CASSQGQGETQYF. The CDR3 DNA reads TGTGCCAGCAGCCAGGGACAGGGAGAGACCCAGTACTTC.

This clone is a singleton in its sample. The genes are TRBV19 and TRBJ2-1, with D maybe TRBD1 (5 bases). The CDR3 sequence is 15 residues long. Germline V gene lookup returns CDR1 LNHDA and CDR2 SQIVND (reference sequence). V was cut by 3 bases and J by 1 base, with 10 bases left in between. In DNA, the CDR3 is TGTGCCAGTAGTATTGCGAAGGGGTCCTACAATGAGCAGTTCTTC. This gives the protein CASSIAKGSYNEQFF.

This clone occurred a few times. J is TRBJ2-2 and V is TRBV2; the D gene is possibly TRBD1 (6 bases). The CDR3 runs 15 residues. Germline lookup yields CDR1 SNHLY and CDR2 FYNNEI. V lost 6 bases, J lost 0 bases, and 11 bases lay in between. The CDR3 loop reads CASSPGHSNTGELFF. The CDR3 region has the DNA TGTGCCAGCAGCCCGGGACACTCGAACACCGGGGAGCTGTTTTTT. Using reference TRBV2 and TRBJ2-2 for the parts outside the CDR3, the full variable domain is EPEVTQTPSHQVTQMGQEVILRCVPISNHLYFYWYRQILGQKVEFLVSFYNNEISEKSEIFDDQFSVERPDGSNFTLKIRSTKLEDSAMYFCASSPGHSNTGELFFGEGSRLTVL.

CDR3 residues: CASSTLAGDDNEQFF. DNA of the CDR3: TGCGCCAGCAGCACACTAGCGGGGGACGACAATGAGCAGTTCTTC. The chain links TRBV5-1 to TRBJ2-1, with 11 bases fitting TRBD2. The CDR3 loop spans 15 amino acids. Germline loops: CDR1 SGHRS, CDR2 YFSETQ. The V gene end was trimmed by 4 bases and the J gene end by 5 bases; junction bases not matched to a gene: 5.

This clone was recorded a few times. The chain uses TRBV5-1 and TRBJ1-1, with 11 nucleotides matching TRBD1. CDR3 length: 13 residues. Germline values: CDR1 SGHRS, CDR2 YFSETQ. The J segment lost 10 bases and the V segment lost 3 bases, leaving 5 bases of the junction unmatched. CDR3 nucleotides: TGCGCCAGCAGCTCGACCGGGACAGGGGGAGCTTTCTTT. It translates to CASSSTGTGGAFF.

This clone appeared once. V usage is TRBV5-4 and J usage is TRBJ2-1; unclear D gene. This CDR3 comprises 12 residues. Per germline, CDR1 SGHNT and CDR2 YYREEE (reference sequence). With 4 bases removed from V and 2 bases from J, the gap between germline ends came to 4 bases. CDR3 region: CASSRAYNEQFF. The CDR3 bases are TGTGCCAGCAGCCGAGCCTACAATGAGCAGTTCTTC. Variable domain in full (rest from reference TRBV5-4 and TRBJ2-1): ETGVTQSPTHLIKTRGQQVTLRCSSQSGHNTVSWYQQALGQGPQFIFQYYREEENGRGNFPPRFSGLQFPNYSSELNVNALELDDSALYLCASSRAYNEQFFGPGTRLTVL.

This chain joins TRBV9 and TRBJ2-2; 7 bases map to TRBD2. Germline CDR1 is SGDLS and CDR2 is YYNGEE. After removal of 4 bases from V and 6 bases from J, the junction contained 9 bases not matched to a gene. The CDR3 length is 15 residues. The CDR3 region is CASSRGSIDAGELFF. CDR3 DNA: TGTGCCAGCAGCCGCGGGAGCATAGATGCCGGGGAGCTGTTTTTT.

The chain combines TRBV4-1 with TRBJ1-3; perhaps TRBD1 as D (6 bases). This CDR3 spans 16 amino acids. V lost 4 bases, J lost 4 bases, and 17 bases lay in between. The germline CDR1 and CDR2 sequences are MGHRA and YSYEKL. CDR3 sequence (DNA): TGCGCCAGCAGCCTACGAGGGGCAGGGGCAGGAAACACCATATATTTT. Amino acids: CASSLRGAGAGNTIYF.

The chain is built from TRBV7-9 and TRBJ2-5; 8 nucleotides align to TRBD1. Germline V gene data show CDR1 as SEHNR and CDR2 as FQNEAQ (reference sequence). The CDR3 runs to 15 residues. V trimming: 3 bases; J trimming: 4 bases; junction bases outside the gene matches: 7. CDR3 nucleotide sequence: TGTGCCAGCAGCTTCTGGACAGGGTTCGGAGAGACCCAGTACTTC. As protein: CASSFWTGFGETQYF. The whole variable domain, remainder taken from reference TRBV7-9 and TRBJ2-5, is DTGVSQNPRHKITKRGQNVTFRCDPISEHNRLYWYRQTLGQGPEFLTYFQNEAQLEKSRLLSDRFSAERPKGSFSTLEIQRTEQGDSAMYLCASSFWTGFGETQYFGPGTRLLVL.

The chain links TRBV5-1 to TRBJ2-5; 7 nucleotides agree with TRBD1. V was pared by 0 bases and J by 5 bases, with 7 bases of the junction left unmatched. This CDR3 has 15 residues. Germline CDR1 SGHRS, CDR2 YFSETQ. CDR3 amino acids: CASSLEGGLRETQYF. The DNA of the CDR3 is TGCGCCAGCAGCTTGGAAGGGGGCCTACGGGAGACCCAGTACTTC.

With regard to this clone: At one end the junction does not follow the germline gene, possibly because of a read error. The chain joins TRBV7-9 to TRBJ1-2; D is uncertain. Germline CDR1 SEHNR, CDR2 FQNEAQ (reference sequence). CDR3 length: 13 amino acids. In nucleotides, the CDR3 is TGTGCCAGCAGCTTAGACATTAACTATGTCTACACCTTC. Its protein product is CASSLDINYVYTF.